These 21 T cell receptor beta chains share one sample of origin, sequenced in a study of blood T cell repertoires in COVID-19. Assay: immunoSEQ multiplex PCR; the TCRdb copy retains only in-frame clones and omits some. The sample includes about 180,000 clones, 75% to 90% of them seen just once. Sequencing was performed on peripheral blood. The receptors shown here come from a woman between 70 and 85 years old with COVID-19, enrolled during active disease.

This chain connects TRBV27 to TRBJ1-1; a weak D match, TRBD1 (6 bases). The CDR3 runs 17 residues. With 8 bases removed from V and 11 bases from J, the gap between germline ends came to 33 bases. Looked up from germline, CDR1 is MNHEY and CDR2 is SMNVEV (reference sequence). CDR3 residues: CASAFTSRQEFSSNAFF. The DNA for the CDR3 is TGTGCCAGCGCTTTCACTTCTCGACAGGAGTTTTCTTCTAATGCTTTCTTT.

The V call is TRBV5-1, the J call TRBJ1-1, with 7 bases fitting TRBD1. The CDR3 has 13 residues. Per the germline V gene, CDR1 is SGHRS and CDR2 is YFSETQ. V was pared by 4 bases and J by 8 bases, with 8 bases of the junction left unmatched. CDR3 sequence reads: CASSRGPGQEAFF. As DNA, the CDR3 is TGCGCCAGCAGCAGGGGGCCCGGTCAGGAAGCTTTCTTT.

The V and J genes are TRBV30 and TRBJ1-2, with 9 bases that match TRBD1. Germline V lookup: CDR1 GTSNPN, CDR2 SVGIG (reference sequence). V dropped 3 bases and J dropped 4; count of bases not matched to a gene: 9. This CDR3 is 15 amino acids long. CDR3 in DNA: TGTGCCTGGAGGCTCGGACAGGGGAATACCTATGGCTACACCTTC. It codes for CAWRLGQGNTYGYTF.

The chain is built from TRBV25-1 and TRBJ2-1; tentative D call: TRBD1 (5 bases). Deletions cut 1 base from V and 10 bases from J, with 11 bases between. Looked up from germline, CDR1 is MGHDK and CDR2 is SYGVNS. CDR3 size: 13 residues. The CDR3 loop is CASSEWGRQEQFF. The CDR3 DNA reads TGTGCCAGCAGTGAATGGGGCAGGCAAGAGCAGTTCTTC.

The J gene is TRBJ2-3, the V gene TRBV24-1; D call uncertain. The CDR3 is 15 residues long. Germline V CDR1 and CDR2: KGHDR, SFDVKD. V was trimmed by 3 bases and J by 2 bases, leaving 11 bases between them. DNA of the CDR3: TGTGCCACCAGTGATCCGAGAACTTTCACAGATACGCAGTATTTT. Its translation is CATSDPRTFTDTQYF.

This clone was seen a handful of times. The V call is TRBV6-5, the J call TRBJ1-4; D unclear. Trimming took 0 bases from V and 3 from J, leaving 11 bases between them. CDR1 and CDR2 (germline): MNHEY, SVGAGI. The CDR3 consists of 16 residues. The CDR3 is CASSYSSVRANEKLFF. For the CDR3, the DNA is TGTGCCAGCAGTTACTCTTCAGTACGGGCTAATGAAAAACTGTTTTTT.

This chain links TRBV7-8 with TRBJ2-7, with D possibly being TRBD1 (6 bases). Per germline, CDR1 SGHVS and CDR2 FQNEAQ. V gave up 2 bases and J gave up 5 bases, with 19 bases separating them. CDR3 length: 16 residues. CDR3 protein: CASSLKGYPGVDEQYF. The CDR3 DNA reads as TGTGCCAGCAGCTTAAAGGGTTACCCAGGGGTGGACGAGCAGTACTTC.

The V gene is TRBV20-1, the J gene TRBJ2-7; possibly TRBD2 for D (5 bases). Germline CDR1 and CDR2: DFQATT and SNEGSKA (reference sequence). With 3 bases removed from V and 6 bases from J, the gap between germline ends came to 12 bases. The CDR3 runs 12 residues. The CDR3 is CSASLRGLEQYF. In DNA form, the CDR3 reads TGCAGTGCTAGTCTAAGAGGGCTCGAGCAGTACTTC.

The rearrangement uses TRBV5-8 and TRBJ1-1; TRBD1 matches 10 bases. CDR1 SGHTS and CDR2 YDEGEE come from the germline V gene. Germline trimming cut 1 base from V and 10 bases from J; bases unmatched to any gene: 10. The CDR3 has 15 amino acids. The CDR3 DNA is TGTGCCAGCAGCTTGAGGGCCGGACAGGGGGGGAGAGCTTTCTTT. It encodes CASSLRAGQGGRAFF.

The genes are TRBV18 and TRBJ2-7, with D tentatively TRBD1 (6 bases). The CDR3 extends over 14 amino acids. Trimming shortened V by 4 bases and J by 0 bases, and 10 bases separated the two germline ends. Germline V gene data show CDR1 as KGHSH and CDR2 as LQKENI. CDR3 nucleotides: TGTGCCAGCTCACTACAGGGCAGCTCCTACGAGCAGTACTTC. Protein: CASSLQGSSYEQYF.

V and J are TRBV28 and TRBJ1-1; a weak D match, TRBD1 (6 bases). Trimming shortened V by 3 bases and J by 4 bases, and 9 bases separated the two germline ends. The germline gives CDR1 MDHEN, CDR2 SYDVKM. The CDR3 spans 13 residues. The CDR3 nucleotides read TGTGCCAGCAGTTTCTGGACAGCCACTGAAGCTTTCTTT. Its translation is CASSFWTATEAFF. Full variable domain (remainder filled in from reference TRBV28 and TRBJ1-1): DVKVTQSSRYLVKRTGEKVFLECVQDMDHENMFWYRQDPGLGLRLIYFSYDVKMKEKGDIPEGYSVSREKKERFSLILESASTNQTSMYLCASSFWTATEAFFGQGTRLTVV.

V and J are TRBV6-6 and TRBJ2-1; 13 nucleotides align to TRBD2. The J segment lost 5 bases and the V segment lost 6 bases, leaving 7 bases of the junction unmatched. Germline CDR1 and CDR2: MNHNY and SVGAGI (reference sequence). There are 16 residues in the CDR3. The CDR3 sequence: CASRRLAGGANNEQFF. The CDR3, as DNA: TGTGCCAGCAGGAGACTAGCGGGAGGAGCTAACAATGAGCAGTTCTTC.

The chain is built from TRBV30 and TRBJ1-2; 7 nucleotides match TRBD1. CDR1 and CDR2 from the germline V gene are GTSNPN and SVGIG (reference sequence). V was pared by 4 bases and J by 4 bases, with 6 bases of the junction left unmatched. The CDR3 consists of 13 residues. CDR3 sequence (DNA): TGTGCCTGGATAAGGGGGCTCCCCTATGGCTACACCTTC. This encodes CAWIRGLPYGYTF.

V usage is TRBV18 and J usage is TRBJ2-5; 12 nucleotides line up with TRBD2. CDR1 is KGHSH, CDR2 LQKENI, per germline. This CDR3 contains 13 residues. The V segment lost 7 bases and the J segment 5 bases; nucleotides outside the gene matches: 2. The CDR3 nucleotides read TGTGCCAGCTTTACTAGCGGGAGGGAGACCCAGTACTTC. This sequence encodes CASFTSGRETQYF.

This clone was recorded many times. For the CDR3, the DNA is TGTGCCAGCAGTTTCCTAGGGACTAGCGGGAACAATGAGCAGTTCTTC. Its translation: CASSFLGTSGNNEQFF. This sequence joins TRBV27 and TRBJ2-1; 13 positions agree with TRBD2. CDR1 is MNHEY and CDR2 is SMNVEV in the germline V gene (reference sequence). The CDR3 consists of 16 residues. Trimming cost V 3 bases and J 5 bases; bases outside gene matches: 4.

The gene calls are TRBV7-2 and TRBJ1-3, with 7 bases aligning to TRBD1. In germline, CDR1 is SGHTA, CDR2 FQGNSA. Trimming at V came to 2 bases and at J to 2 bases, leaving 3 bases not matched to a gene. The length of the CDR3 is 15 residues. The CDR3 is CASSLRGQAGNTIYF. The DNA of the CDR3 is TGTGCCAGCAGCTTAAGAGGACAGGCTGGAAACACCATATATTTT.

This rearrangement joins TRBV5-4 to TRBJ2-5; TRBD2 agrees at 10 bases. The CDR3 runs 19 residues. V lost 0 bases to trimming and J lost 4 bases; unmatched junction nucleotides: 15. Germline CDR1 is SGHNT and CDR2 is YYREEE (reference sequence). DNA of the CDR3: TGTGCCAGCAGCTTGGCCGTGGGTAGCGGGAGGTTAAGAGGAGAGACCCAGTACTTC. The encoded protein is CASSLAVGSGRLRGETQYF.

This chain uses TRBV3-1 (or the pseudogene TRBV3-2) with TRBJ1-1, with TRBD1 matching over 8 bases. Germline V gives CDR1 LGHDT, CDR2 YNNKEL (reference sequence). Trimming cost V 3 bases and J 5 bases; bases outside gene matches: 5. There are 14 residues in the CDR3. The CDR3 DNA follows: TGTGCCAGCAGCCAGGACAGGGATTGGACTGAAGCTTTCTTT. Its protein product is CASSQDRDWTEAFF.

The rearrangement links TRBV15 to TRBJ2-3; D perhaps matches TRBD2 (6 bases). The CDR3 runs to 15 residues. The germline V and J ends were trimmed by 0 bases and 2 bases, with 9 bases remaining between them. Germline V CDR1 and CDR2: LNHNV, YYDKDF (reference sequence). The chain's CDR3 is CATSRDPGVTDTQYF. The CDR3 coding sequence is TGTGCCACCAGCAGAGACCCGGGGGTCACAGATACGCAGTATTTT.

The V gene is TRBV6-5, the J gene TRBJ2-7; 7 bases line up with TRBD1. Germline V gene data show CDR1 as MNHEY and CDR2 as SVGAGI. The CDR3 sequence is 15 residues long. With 6 bases clipped from V and 1 base from J, the junction kept 9 bases outside the gene matches. CDR3: CASSIQGSGSYEQYF. CDR3 DNA: TGTGCCAGCAGCATACAGGGGTCGGGATCCTACGAGCAGTACTTC.

This chain connects TRBV18 to TRBJ2-3, with TRBD2 identical over 12 bases. CDR3 size: 16 residues. Per germline, CDR1 KGHSH and CDR2 LQKENI. The trim removed 6 bases at V and 0 bases at J, leaving 4 bases unmatched. The CDR3 nucleotides are TGTGCCAGCTCGTCGGGGACTAGCGGGAGCACAGATACGCAGTATTTT. This encodes CASSSGTSGSTDTQYF.